Below are 16 T cell receptor beta chains sequenced from a single sample in a study of blood T cell repertoires in COVID-19 (dated by TCRdb to 2020 to 2022). Libraries were constructed by the immunoSEQ multiplex PCR assay. What TCRdb holds here is the immuneACCESS table cut down to in-frame rearrangements. Part of the clones is not present; checked against another copy, under half of the missing clones reflect an unresolved V gene, and the others are unexplained. A total of hundreds of thousands of clones appear in this sample, 85% to 90% of them only once. The ten top clones hold around 2.2% of the sample. The sequenced sample consisted of peripheral blood. Source of these receptors: a woman aged 45-65 years with acute or convalescent COVID-19.

The chain carries TRBV27 and TRBJ1-2, with 7 bases aligning to TRBD1. Germline trimming cut 4 bases from V and 4 bases from J; bases unmatched to any gene: 3. Germline-derived CDR1 and CDR2 are MNHEY and SMNVEV (reference sequence). This CDR3 is 13 amino acids long. CDR3 protein: CASSSPGGYGYTF. The CDR3 nucleotides are TGTGCCAGCAGTTCCCCAGGGGGCTATGGCTACACCTTC.

V usage is TRBV6-5 and J usage is TRBJ2-7; 8 nucleotides agree with TRBD1. Germline CDR1 MNHEY, CDR2 SVGAGI. The CDR3 is 15 amino acids. The CDR3, as DNA: TGTGCGACCAGGGCGCCAGGGGGCTACTCCTACGAGCAGTACTTC. Encoded protein: CATRAPGGYSYEQYF.

This clone was recorded once. The rearrangement uses TRBV10-3 and TRBJ1-6, with D unresolved. With 3 bases removed from V and 9 bases from J, the gap between germline ends came to 18 bases. The length of the CDR3 is 16 residues. Per the germline V gene, CDR1 is ENHRY and CDR2 is SYGVKD. The CDR3 is CAISDSKLPEGSPLHF. The CDR3, as DNA: TGTGCCATCAGTGATAGTAAGCTCCCAGAGGGTTCACCCCTCCACTTT.

The CDR3 spells CASSSGGVLYNEQFF. For the CDR3, the DNA is TGTGCCAGCAGCTCCGGGGGGGTCCTTTACAATGAGCAGTTCTTC. The chain carries TRBV7-2 and TRBJ2-1; 8 bases align to TRBD2. The germline V gene has CDR1 SGHTA and CDR2 FQGNSA. The V gene end was trimmed by 4 bases and the J gene end by 4 bases; junction bases not matched to a gene: 6. The CDR3 covers 15 residues.

V usage is TRBV7-9 and J usage is TRBJ1-5; D is possibly TRBD1 (5 bases). This CDR3 has 16 residues. CDR1 is SEHNR and CDR2 is FQNEAQ in the germline V gene (reference sequence). V lost 1 base and J 7 bases, leaving 17 bases between the germline ends. The CDR3 DNA reads as TGTGCCAGCAGCTTAGGGGCAGGGTCCGCATGGCAGCCCCAGCATTTT. It encodes CASSLGAGSAWQPQHF.

This clone was recorded a few times. The genes are TRBV4-1 and TRBJ1-6; D gene unclear. V was pared by 1 base and J by 8 bases, with 18 bases between. Germline CDR1 MGHRA, CDR2 YSYEKL. The length of the CDR3 is 17 residues. The CDR3 spells CASSQVPVVAADSPLHF. The CDR3 DNA reads as TGCGCCAGCAGCCAAGTCCCCGTGGTGGCGGCCGATTCACCCCTCCACTTT.

This clone appeared a single time. This sequence joins TRBV14 and TRBJ1-4; no reliable D call. Germline V lookup: CDR1 SGHDN, CDR2 FVKESK. The CDR3 spans 14 residues. V dropped 1 base and J dropped 6 bases, with 9 bases sitting between them. CDR3 residues: CASSQVWSDEKLFF. DNA of the CDR3: TGTGCCAGCAGCCAAGTTTGGTCAGATGAAAAACTGTTTTTT.

The genes are TRBV24-1 and TRBJ2-7, with TRBD2 matching over 7 bases. The CDR3 runs to 16 residues. The germline V gene encodes CDR1 KGHDR and CDR2 SFDVKD. V gave up 3 bases and J gave up 2 bases; unmatched junction bases: 9. CDR3: CATSDSRTSPTYEQYF. The CDR3 bases are TGTGCCACCAGTGATAGTCGGACTAGTCCCACCTACGAGCAGTACTTC.

The chain combines TRBV10-3 with TRBJ2-5; 9 bases are shared with TRBD1. The CDR3 consists of 15 residues. The germline V gene has CDR1 ENHRY and CDR2 SYGVKD. The junction had 4 bases not matched to a gene; V was cut back by 5 bases and J by 0 bases. The CDR3 sequence: CAISNRGPHQETQYF. The CDR3 DNA reads TGTGCCATCAGTAACAGGGGGCCCCACCAAGAGACCCAGTACTTC.

With regard to this clone: Germline and junction disagree at one end, which may indicate a read error. The gene calls are TRBV7-2 and TRBJ2-7, with D perhaps TRBD2 (5 bases). Looked up from germline, CDR1 is SGHTA and CDR2 is FQGNSA. This CDR3 contains 12 residues. CDR3 residues: CASSQRLAHPHF. In nucleotides, the CDR3 is TGTGCCAGCAGCCAACGTTTAGCGCATCCCCACTTC. Variable domain in full (rest from reference TRBV7-2 and TRBJ2-7): GAGVSQSPSNKVTEKGKDVELRCDPISGHTALYWYRQSLGQGLEFLIYFQGNSAPDKSGLPSDRFSAERTGGSVSTLTIQRTQQEDSAVYLCASSQRLAHPHFGPGTRLTVT.

The J gene is TRBJ2-5, the V gene TRBV3-1 (or the pseudogene TRBV3-2), with TRBD2 matching 14 bases. CDR3 length: 16 residues. Losses at the gene ends were 4 bases for V and 3 bases for J; bases not matched to a gene: 4. Germline assignment: CDR1 LGHDT and CDR2 YNNKEL (reference sequence). CDR3 DNA sequence: TGTGCCAGCAGCCCCCGGACTAGCGGGGGGAAAGAGACCCAGTACTTC. This codes for CASSPRTSGGKETQYF.

The V call is TRBV5-5, the J call TRBJ2-7, with TRBD2 identical over 7 bases. This CDR3 is built from 16 residues. The germline gives CDR1 SGHKS, CDR2 YYEKEE (reference sequence). Losses at the gene ends were 4 bases for V and 3 bases for J; bases not matched to a gene: 13. CDR3 bases: TGTGCCAGCAGCCCGGGAGGTGGTTTGGAGGTCTACGAGCAGTACTTC. It is translated as CASSPGGGLEVYEQYF.

The rearrangement links TRBV9 to TRBJ1-2; the D gene is possibly TRBD1 (5 bases). Trimming left V 4 bases short and J 4 bases short, with 11 bases between. Germline V lookup: CDR1 SGDLS, CDR2 YYNGEE. The CDR3 extends over 13 amino acids. In nucleotides, the CDR3 is TGTGCCAGCAGCCCTCCAGGGCTCTATGGCTACACCTTC. It specifies CASSPPGLYGYTF.

The chain links TRBV7-9 to TRBJ1-1; D unresolved. V was trimmed by 1 base and J by 1 base, leaving 7 bases between them. Germline assignment: CDR1 SEHNR and CDR2 FQNEAQ (reference sequence). The CDR3 contains 14 residues. Here the CDR3 reads CASSLVPGNTEAFF. CDR3 DNA: TGTGCCAGCAGCTTAGTACCAGGGAACACTGAAGCTTTCTTT.

The V gene is TRBV7-2, the J gene TRBJ2-1, with TRBD2 identical over 14 bases. Trimming cost V 3 bases and J 8 bases; bases outside gene matches: 6. Germline CDR1 reads SGHTA; CDR2 reads FQGNSA. This CDR3 has 16 amino acids. CDR3 in amino acids: CASSFQTSGRGHEQFF. The CDR3 nucleotides are TGTGCCAGCAGCTTCCAGACTAGCGGGAGGGGGCATGAGCAGTTCTTC.

This clone counts as medium-sized. In the same sample, other DNA sequences code for this CDR3. The rearrangement links TRBV19 to TRBJ1-2; tentative D call: TRBD1 (5 bases). Germline CDR1 reads LNHDA; CDR2 reads SQIVND (reference sequence). This CDR3 has 15 amino acids. Trimming left V 1 base short and J 1 base short, with 10 bases between. For the CDR3, the DNA is TGTGCCAGTAGTATAGGGCGGGGCCTTAACTATGGCTACACCTTC. Protein sequence: CASSIGRGLNYGYTF.